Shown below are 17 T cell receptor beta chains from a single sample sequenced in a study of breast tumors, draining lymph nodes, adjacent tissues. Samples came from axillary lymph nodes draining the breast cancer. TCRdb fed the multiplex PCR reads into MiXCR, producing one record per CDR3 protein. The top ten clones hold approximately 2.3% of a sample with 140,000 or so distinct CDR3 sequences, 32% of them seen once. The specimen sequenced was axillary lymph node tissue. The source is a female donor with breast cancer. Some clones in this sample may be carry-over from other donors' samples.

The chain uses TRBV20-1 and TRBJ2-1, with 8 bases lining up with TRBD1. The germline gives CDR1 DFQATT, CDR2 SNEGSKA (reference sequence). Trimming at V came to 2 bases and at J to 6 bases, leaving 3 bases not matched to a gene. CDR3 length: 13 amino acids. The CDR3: CSARQGAFNEQFF. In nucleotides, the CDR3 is TGCAGTGCTAGACAGGGGGCCTTCAATGAGCAGTTCTTC.

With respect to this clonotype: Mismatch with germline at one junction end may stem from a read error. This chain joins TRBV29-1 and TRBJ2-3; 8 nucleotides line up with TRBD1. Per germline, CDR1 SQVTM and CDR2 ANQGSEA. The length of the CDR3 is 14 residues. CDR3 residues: CSVGSGGYVDTRYF. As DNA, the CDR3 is TGCAGCGTTGGATCAGGGGGCTATGTAGATACGCGGTATTTT.

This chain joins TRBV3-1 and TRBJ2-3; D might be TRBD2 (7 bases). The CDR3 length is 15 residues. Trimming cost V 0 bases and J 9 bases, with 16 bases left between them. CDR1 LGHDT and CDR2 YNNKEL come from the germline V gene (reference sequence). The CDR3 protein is CASSQDEAGASTQYF. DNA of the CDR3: TGTGCCAGCAGCCAAGACGAGGCGGGGGCCTCGACGCAGTATTTT.

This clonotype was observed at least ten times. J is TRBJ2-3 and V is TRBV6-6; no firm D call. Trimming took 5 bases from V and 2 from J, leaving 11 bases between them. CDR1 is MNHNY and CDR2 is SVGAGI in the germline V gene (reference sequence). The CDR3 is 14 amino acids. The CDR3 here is CASSLLTTTDTQYF. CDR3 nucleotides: TGTGCCAGCAGTCTTCTGACAACCACAGATACGCAGTATTTT.

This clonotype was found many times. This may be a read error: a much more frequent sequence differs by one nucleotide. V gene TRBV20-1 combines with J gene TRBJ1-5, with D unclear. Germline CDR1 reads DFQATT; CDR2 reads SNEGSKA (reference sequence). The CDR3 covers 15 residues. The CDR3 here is CSARFGGYSTQPQHF. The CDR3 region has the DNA TGCAGTGCTAGGTTTGGTGGATATAGCACTCAGCCCCAGCATTTT.

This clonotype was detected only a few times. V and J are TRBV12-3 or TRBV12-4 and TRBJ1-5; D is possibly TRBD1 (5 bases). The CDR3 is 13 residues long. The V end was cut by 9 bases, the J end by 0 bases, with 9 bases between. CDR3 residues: CARIGASNQPQHF. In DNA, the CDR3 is TGTGCCAGAATTGGGGCTAGCAATCAGCCCCAGCATTTT.

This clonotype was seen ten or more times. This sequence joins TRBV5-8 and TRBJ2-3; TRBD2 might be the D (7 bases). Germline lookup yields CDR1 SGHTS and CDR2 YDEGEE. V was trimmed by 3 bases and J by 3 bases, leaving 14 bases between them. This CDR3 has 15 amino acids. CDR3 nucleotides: TGTGCCAGCAGCTCCGCGGGGGCGGGAACAGATACGCAGTATTTT. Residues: CASSSAGAGTDTQYF.

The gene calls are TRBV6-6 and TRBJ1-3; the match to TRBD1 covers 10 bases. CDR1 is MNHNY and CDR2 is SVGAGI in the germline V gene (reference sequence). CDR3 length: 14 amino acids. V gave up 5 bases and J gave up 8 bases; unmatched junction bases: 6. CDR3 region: CASSPRDRGDTIYF. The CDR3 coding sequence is TGTGCCAGCAGTCCCCGGGACAGGGGTGACACCATATATTTT.

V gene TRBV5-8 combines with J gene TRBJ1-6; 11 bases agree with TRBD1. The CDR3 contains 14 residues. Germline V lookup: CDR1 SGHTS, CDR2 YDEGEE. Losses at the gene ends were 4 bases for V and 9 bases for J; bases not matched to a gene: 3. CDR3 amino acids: CASSKGQGVSPLHF. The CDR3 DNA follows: TGTGCCAGCAGCAAGGGACAGGGGGTTTCACCCCTCCACTTT.

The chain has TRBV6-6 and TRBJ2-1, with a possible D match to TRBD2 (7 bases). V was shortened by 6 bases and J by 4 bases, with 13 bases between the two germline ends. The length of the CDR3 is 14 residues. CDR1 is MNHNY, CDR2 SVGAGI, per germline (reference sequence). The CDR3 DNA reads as TGTGCCAGCAGACAAGGGGGGGGATACAATGAGCAGTTCTTC. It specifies CASRQGGGYNEQFF.

The CDR3: CASSDRLANEQYF. For the CDR3, the DNA is TGTGCCAGCAGCGACAGACTAGCCAATGAGCAGTATTTT. The chain uses TRBV7-9 and TRBJ2-3; 7 bases match TRBD2. This CDR3 contains 13 residues. The germline gives CDR1 SEHNR, CDR2 FQNEAQ (reference sequence). Trimming cost V 5 bases and J 11 bases; bases outside gene matches: 10.

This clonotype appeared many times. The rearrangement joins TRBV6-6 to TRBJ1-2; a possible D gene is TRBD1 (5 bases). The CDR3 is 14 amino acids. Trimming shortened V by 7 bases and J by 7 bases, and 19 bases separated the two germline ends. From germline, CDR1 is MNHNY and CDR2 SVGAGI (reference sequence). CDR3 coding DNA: TGTGCCAGCATCCCAAGGGAGGGGCTGGGTGGCTACACCTTC. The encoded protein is CASIPREGLGGYTF.

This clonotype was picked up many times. The CDR3 DNA reads as TGTGCCAGCAGCGTAGGGTATGAGCAGTTCTTC. This gives the protein CASSVGYEQFF. V gene TRBV9 combines with J gene TRBJ2-1, with D unresolved. Trimming cost V 0 bases and J 8 bases, with 3 bases left between them. The CDR3 sequence is 11 residues long. Germline CDR1 is SGDLS and CDR2 is YYNGEE.

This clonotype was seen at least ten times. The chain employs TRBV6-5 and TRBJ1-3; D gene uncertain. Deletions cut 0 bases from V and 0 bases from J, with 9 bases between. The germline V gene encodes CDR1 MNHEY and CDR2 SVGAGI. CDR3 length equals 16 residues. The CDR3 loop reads CASSYSTYYSGNTIYF. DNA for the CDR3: TGTGCCAGCAGTTACTCGACGTACTACTCTGGAAACACCATATATTTT.

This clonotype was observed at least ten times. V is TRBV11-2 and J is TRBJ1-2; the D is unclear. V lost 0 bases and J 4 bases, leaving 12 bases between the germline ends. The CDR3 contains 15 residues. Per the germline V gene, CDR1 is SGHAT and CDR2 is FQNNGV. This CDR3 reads CASSLDGRVTYGYTF. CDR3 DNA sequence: TGTGCCAGCAGCTTAGATGGGCGGGTTACCTATGGCTACACCTTC.

CDR3 nucleotides: TGTGCCACCAGTGATGCCCGGGGACAGGACATGAAAGCTTTCTTT. It codes for CATSDARGQDMKAFF. The chain joins TRBV24-1 to TRBJ1-1, with 8 positions matching TRBD1. J gave up 9 bases and V 3 bases, and 11 bases lay outside the gene matches. This CDR3 is 15 amino acids long. Germline V CDR1 and CDR2: KGHDR, SFDVKD.

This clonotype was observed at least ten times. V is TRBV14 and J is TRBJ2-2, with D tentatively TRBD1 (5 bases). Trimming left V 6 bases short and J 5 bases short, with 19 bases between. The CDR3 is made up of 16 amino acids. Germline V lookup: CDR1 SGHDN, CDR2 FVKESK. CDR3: CASSRFDRRGTGELFF. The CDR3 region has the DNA TGTGCCAGCAGTCGATTTGACAGAAGAGGTACCGGGGAGCTGTTTTTT.